These 27 T cell receptor beta chains came from one sample sequenced in a study of OX40 agonist ivuxolimab in advanced cancers. Sequencing was performed with immunoSEQ multiplex PCR; in TCRdb, only in-frame clones are kept and a portion is missing. Found here are 25,000 to 30,000 clones, over 75% of them singletons; the top ten hold 24%. The source was CD4+ or CD8+ T cells sorted from blood, collected in a trial of the OX40 agonist ivuxolimab. All receptors come from an adult with an advanced solid tumor such as melanoma, head and neck, liver or kidney cancer.

V gene TRBV11-3 combines with J gene TRBJ2-7; D remains ambiguous. The ends were cut back, 5 bases at V and 0 bases at J, with 14 bases in the middle. The germline V gene has CDR1 SGHNT and CDR2 YENEEA. The CDR3 is 15 amino acids. CDR3 coding DNA: TGTGCCAGCAGCCCATTACGGCAGAGCTCCTACGAGCAGTACTTC. Translating gives CASSPLRQSSYEQYF. Supplemented by reference TRBV11-3 and TRBJ2-7, the full variable domain reads EAGVVQSPRYKIIEKKQPVAFWCNPISGHNTLYWYLQNLGQGPELLIRYENEEAVDDSQLPKDRFSAERLKGVDSTLKIQPAELGDSAVYLCASSPLRQSSYEQYFGPGTRLTVT.

This rearrangement joins TRBV30 to TRBJ2-3; D possibly uses TRBD1 or TRBD2 (7 bases each). This CDR3 has 16 residues. V lost 5 bases to trimming and J lost 0 bases, with 18 bases between them. Germline assignment: CDR1 GTSNPN and CDR2 SVGIG (reference sequence). CDR3 protein: CAWEGRGHLSTDTQYF. The CDR3 DNA reads TGTGCCTGGGAGGGGAGGGGGCACCTTAGCACAGATACGCAGTATTTT.

This chain connects TRBV6-5 to TRBJ1-4, with unresolved D. V lost 7 bases, J lost 6 bases, and 18 bases lay in between. The germline V gene has CDR1 MNHEY and CDR2 SVGAGI. The CDR3 covers 15 residues. The CDR3 region has the DNA TGTGCCAGCACTCTCCACACGGGTTTGCATGAAAAACTGTTTTTT. Protein sequence: CASTLHTGLHEKLFF.

V is TRBV9 and J is TRBJ2-3; 14 bases line up with TRBD2. Germline trimming cut 3 bases from V and 5 bases from J; bases unmatched to any gene: 11. CDR1 is SGDLS and CDR2 is YYNGEE in the germline V gene. CDR3 length: 18 amino acids. In nucleotides, the CDR3 is TGTGCCAGCAGCGAGCCCCTGGGACTAGCGGGAGACGTAGATACGCAGTATTTT. Amino acid sequence: CASSEPLGLAGDVDTQYF. The variable domain in full, completed from reference TRBV9 and TRBJ2-3, reads DSGVTQTPKHLITATGQRVTLRCSPRSGDLSVYWYQQSLDQGLQFLIQYYNGEERAKGNILERFSAQQFPDLHSELNLSSLELGDSALYFCASSEPLGLAGDVDTQYFGPGTRLTVL.

This clone is a singleton in its sample. This chain joins TRBV11-2 and TRBJ1-4; TRBD1 is a possible D gene (6 bases). Germline CDR1 and CDR2: SGHAT and FQNNGV. This CDR3 has 16 amino acids. The V and J ends lost 2 bases and 2 bases respectively, with 12 bases between them. The CDR3 DNA is TGTGCCAGCAGCTTATTGGGGGGCTCGACTAATGAAAAACTGTTTTTT. It translates to CASSLLGGSTNEKLFF.

The gene calls are TRBV5-5 and TRBJ1-1; 7 nucleotides agree with TRBD1. V lost 0 bases to trimming and J lost 6 bases; unmatched junction nucleotides: 11. The germline CDR1 and CDR2 sequences are SGHKS and YYEKEE (reference sequence). This CDR3 has 16 residues. Written as DNA, the CDR3 is TGTGCCAGCAGCTTGGTGGGCAGGGGGGTATATTCTGAAGCTTTCTTT. This sequence encodes CASSLVGRGVYSEAFF.

The chain employs TRBV27 and TRBJ2-1; 8 positions agree with TRBD2. Germline CDR1 MNHEY, CDR2 SMNVEV (reference sequence). Germline trimming cut 0 bases from V and 9 bases from J; bases unmatched to any gene: 13. This CDR3 is 17 amino acids long. The CDR3 nucleotides are TGTGCCAGCAGTTTATCTAGCGGGATCCCGGCAATTGCTGAGCAGTTCTTC. Translated, it gives CASSLSSGIPAIAEQFF.

Only one count was recorded for this clone. The V gene is TRBV7-2, the J gene TRBJ2-7; 9 bases are a match to TRBD1. J gave up 0 bases and V 3 bases, and 6 bases lay outside the gene matches. This CDR3 spans 16 amino acids. Germline CDR1 SGHTA, CDR2 FQGNSA. The CDR3 spells CASSFLGGQGSYEQYF. The CDR3 DNA reads TGTGCCAGCAGCTTCCTAGGGGGACAGGGCTCCTACGAGCAGTACTTC.

The rearrangement uses TRBV11-3 and TRBJ2-2; D not resolved. Looked up from germline, CDR1 is SGHNT and CDR2 is YENEEA. The CDR3 is made up of 16 amino acids. V lost 5 bases to trimming and J lost 3 bases, with 16 bases between them. The CDR3 nucleotides are TGTGCCAGCAGCCTGACATCTTTGGAGTACACCGGGGAGCTGTTTTTT. It translates to CASSLTSLEYTGELFF. The full variable domain, its missing parts supplied by reference TRBV11-3 and TRBJ2-2, is EAGVVQSPRYKIIEKKQPVAFWCNPISGHNTLYWYLQNLGQGPELLIRYENEEAVDDSQLPKDRFSAERLKGVDSTLKIQPAELGDSAVYLCASSLTSLEYTGELFFGEGSRLTVL.

The chain recombines TRBV7-9 with TRBJ2-7; D might be TRBD1 (6 bases). CDR1 and CDR2 from the germline V gene are SEHNR and FQNEAQ (reference sequence). This CDR3 has 12 residues. Trimming left V 3 bases short and J 5 bases short, with 8 bases between. The CDR3 region is CASSFQGNEQYF. The CDR3, as DNA: TGTGCCAGCAGCTTCCAGGGGAACGAGCAGTACTTC.

This sequence joins TRBV14 and TRBJ2-7; D is ambiguous. Germline CDR1 is SGHDN and CDR2 is FVKESK. This CDR3 region has 13 residues. The V gene lost 0 bases and the J gene lost 5 bases, with 8 bases spanning the gap. The CDR3 reads CASSQDLGHEQYF. The DNA for the CDR3 is TGTGCCAGCAGCCAAGATCTGGGCCACGAGCAGTACTTC.

This sequence joins TRBV7-9 and TRBJ2-7; 13 nucleotides match TRBD2. CDR3 length: 18 residues. Germline V gene data show CDR1 as SEHNR and CDR2 as FQNEAQ (reference sequence). Germline trimming cut 5 bases from V and 2 bases from J; bases unmatched to any gene: 12. The CDR3 DNA reads TGTGCCAGCAGCCCCCTGACTAGCGGGAGGCCCCTCACCTACGAGCAGTACTTC. Translated, it gives CASSPLTSGRPLTYEQYF.

CDR3 coding DNA: TGTGCCAGCTCACCCAAGACAGGGGTTCTTTCCTACGAGCAGTACTTC. Its protein is CASSPKTGVLSYEQYF. The chain couples TRBV18 to TRBJ2-7; TRBD1 agrees at 8 bases. Trimming took 3 bases from V and 1 from J; bases not matched to a gene: 8. This CDR3 comprises 16 residues. Germline CDR1 KGHSH, CDR2 LQKENI.

The chain has TRBV5-6 and TRBJ2-5; the D gene is possibly TRBD2 (7 bases). Germline-derived CDR1 and CDR2 are SGHDT and YYEEEE. V was pared by 0 bases and J by 5 bases, with 17 bases between. This CDR3 contains 16 residues. CDR3 DNA: TGTGCCAGCAGCTTGGAGGGGGGGGGTTCCCCGGAGACCCAGTACTTC. Translated, it gives CASSLEGGGSPETQYF.

V is TRBV5-1 and J is TRBJ2-2, with 11 bases lining up with TRBD2. Germline values: CDR1 SGHRS, CDR2 YFSETQ. The CDR3 sequence is 18 residues long. V dropped 4 bases and J dropped 5; count of bases not matched to a gene: 13. CDR3 DNA sequence: TGCGCCAGCAGCGCCTTTCCGGGACTAGCGGAGGGAACCGGGGAGCTGTTTTTT. Its translation: CASSAFPGLAEGTGELFF.

This rearrangement joins TRBV2 to TRBJ1-2, with unresolved D. CDR1 is SNHLY, CDR2 FYNNEI, per germline. Deletions cut 7 bases from V and 3 bases from J, with 15 bases between. CDR3 length: 14 residues. CDR3 bases: TGTGCCAGCAATTTTGGGTATCGGGACTATGGCTACACCTTC. Its translation is CASNFGYRDYGYTF.

V is TRBV7-9 and J is TRBJ2-7; the D is unclear. Trimming left V 5 bases short and J 6 bases short, with 11 bases between. This CDR3 spans 12 amino acids. In germline, CDR1 is SEHNR, CDR2 FQNEAQ (reference sequence). The CDR3 reads CASSPPVFEQYF. The DNA for the CDR3 is TGTGCCAGCAGCCCTCCCGTATTCGAGCAGTACTTC.

This rearrangement joins TRBV7-9 to TRBJ2-2; 7 bases are shared with TRBD1. Germline V lookup: CDR1 SEHNR, CDR2 FQNEAQ (reference sequence). CDR3 size: 16 residues. With V trimmed by 5 bases and J by 6 bases, 12 bases remained unmatched. CDR3 bases: TGTGCCAGCAGCCTCTGGGACAGAGGCCCCGCCGGGGAGCTGTTTTTT. This codes for CASSLWDRGPAGELFF.

The gene calls are TRBV25-1 and TRBJ2-7; D possibly uses TRBD1 or TRBD2 (5 bases each). Trimming removed 2 bases at V and 3 bases at J, with 11 bases between. This CDR3 region has 14 residues. Germline values: CDR1 MGHDK, CDR2 SYGVNS. The CDR3 sequence: CASSETGLIYEQYF. CDR3 coding DNA: TGTGCCAGCAGTGAAACAGGACTCATCTACGAGCAGTACTTC.

Here the CDR3 DNA reads TGTGCCACCGTGGAAGGATACGAGCAGTACTTC. Its protein is CATVEGYEQYF. The V gene is TRBV7-6, the J gene TRBJ2-7; D remains unclear. Trimming pared 10 bases from V and 4 bases from J, leaving 11 bases between. CDR1 is SGHVS and CDR2 is FNYEAQ in the germline V gene. The CDR3 totals 11 residues.

This chain uses TRBV4-1 with TRBJ2-7; 9 nucleotides align to TRBD2. The V and J ends lost 4 bases and 2 bases, in that order; junction bases with no gene match: 9. In germline, CDR1 is MGHRA, CDR2 YSYEKL. The CDR3 is 16 residues long. The CDR3 protein is CASSPSGLAQTYEQYF. CDR3 sequence (DNA): TGCGCCAGCAGCCCATCTGGACTAGCGCAGACCTACGAGCAGTACTTC.

The chain combines TRBV13 with TRBJ2-3, with TRBD2 matching 12 bases. The CDR3 is 16 amino acids. Germline loops: CDR1 PRHDT, CDR2 FYEKMQ (reference sequence). The junction had 8 bases not matched to a gene; V was cut back by 4 bases and J by 6 bases. The CDR3, as DNA: TGTGCCAGCAGCTCCAGGACTAGCGGGATCACTGATACGCAGTATTTT. Translating it yields CASSSRTSGITDTQYF.

The genes are TRBV7-9 and TRBJ2-2; D gene ambiguous. The length of the CDR3 is 12 residues. V shed 7 bases and J shed 2 bases, with 5 bases lying between them. Germline loops: CDR1 SEHNR, CDR2 FQNEAQ (reference sequence). Here the CDR3 reads CASTLNTGELFF. CDR3 sequence (DNA): TGTGCCAGCACCCTTAACACCGGGGAGCTGTTTTTT.

The chain links TRBV7-2 to TRBJ2-7, with TRBD2 matching 11 bases. The germline CDR1 and CDR2 sequences are SGHTA and FQGNSA. CDR3 size: 16 residues. J gave up 5 bases and V 5 bases, and 11 bases lay outside the gene matches. The CDR3 here is CASSRPPTSGRHEQYF. In DNA, the CDR3 is TGTGCCAGCAGCCGGCCCCCTACTAGCGGGAGACACGAGCAGTACTTC.

The J gene is TRBJ2-1, the V gene TRBV19, with D perhaps TRBD2 (7 bases). Germline V gene data show CDR1 as LNHDA and CDR2 as SQIVND (reference sequence). This CDR3 region has 17 residues. Trimming pared 1 base from V and 3 bases from J, leaving 16 bases between. CDR3 loop: CASSIVAGAPLYNEQFF. The DNA for the CDR3 is TGTGCCAGTAGTATAGTTGCGGGGGCCCCTCTCTACAATGAGCAGTTCTTC.

This sequence joins TRBV15 and TRBJ2-1; 10 bases agree with TRBD2. The J segment lost 7 bases and the V segment lost 0 bases, leaving 3 bases of the junction unmatched. Germline V gene lookup returns CDR1 LNHNV and CDR2 YYDKDF (reference sequence). The CDR3 covers 15 residues. CDR3 region: CATSRELAGRNEQFF. DNA of the CDR3: TGTGCCACCAGCAGAGAACTAGCGGGAAGGAATGAGCAGTTCTTC. The complete variable domain, with remaining parts taken from reference TRBV15 and TRBJ2-1, reads DAMVIQNPRYQVTQFGKPVTLSCSQTLNHNVMYWYQQKSSQAPKLLFHYYDKDFNNEADTPDNFQSRRPNTSFCFLDIRSPGLGDTAMYLCATSRELAGRNEQFFGPGTRLTVL.

The chain employs TRBV2 and TRBJ2-3; D is unclear. The germline CDR1 and CDR2 sequences are SNHLY and FYNNEI. V gave up 7 bases and J gave up 0 bases, with 8 bases separating them. CDR3 size: 13 residues. CDR3 amino acids: CASIPLSTDTQYF. CDR3 bases: TGTGCCAGCATCCCCTTAAGCACAGATACGCAGTATTTT.